Detailed here is one T cell receptor (beta chain). Only in-frame clones appear in the TCRdb table, and some are missing; sequencing was by immunoSEQ multiplex PCR. The sample has 240,000 or so clones, about 82% seen once. This sample stems from a study of blood T cell repertoires in COVID-19. V shed 0 bases and J 8 bases; nucleotides not matched to a gene: 8. CDR1 is MRHNA, CDR2 SNTAGT, per germline. There are 15 residues in the CDR3. The chain is built from TRBV6-4 and TRBJ2-7, with TRBD2 matching over 9 bases. This clonotype was sampled from a man aged 80 or over with acute or convalescent COVID-19. Sequences were obtained from peripheral blood. The CDR3 spells CASSDSRVAGAKQYF. For the CDR3, the DNA is TGTGCCAGCAGTGACTCGAGGGTAGCGGGAGCCAAGCAGTACTTC.